These 7 T cell receptor beta chains were sequenced from one sample in a study of T cells in Graves' hyperthyroidism and ophthalmopathy. Amplification targeted TCR beta CDR3 regions from RNA transcripts. TCR CDR3 underwent first-round RT-PCR with the HTBI primer set. TCRdb reprocessed the multiplex PCR reads via MiXCR and lists one record per CDR3 protein. The top ten hold around 30% of the sample, which has under 400,000 distinct CDR3 sequences, less than 20% seen once. The sequenced material came from blood. Receptor source: a woman aged 18-29 years with Graves' hyperthyroidism that later progressed to Graves' ophthalmopathy.

In its sample, this clonotype was seen a few times. The chain employs TRBV28 and TRBJ1-1, with a weak D call TRBD1 (5 bases). Germline V gene sequence: CDR1 MDHEN, CDR2 SYDVKM. The V and J ends lost 3 bases and 1 base respectively, with 21 bases between them. The CDR3 sequence is 18 residues long. This CDR3 reads CASSFAWNEGWANTEAFF. CDR3 sequence (DNA): TGTGCCAGCAGTTTCGCTTGGAATGAGGGGTGGGCGAACACTGAAGCTTTCTTT.

Ten or more counts support this clonotype. The chain links TRBV3-1 to TRBJ2-5; D perhaps matches TRBD2 (6 bases). The CDR3 is 17 residues long. The ends were cut back, 1 base at V and 5 bases at J, with 20 bases in the middle. CDR1 is LGHDT, CDR2 YNNKEL, per germline (reference sequence). The CDR3 sequence: CASSQGRRAGRSETQYF. In nucleotides, the CDR3 is TGTGCCAGCAGCCAAGGTAGACGTGCAGGGAGGTCGGAGACCCAGTACTTC.

This clonotype has ten or more counts. The genes are TRBV2 and TRBJ2-3, with no clear D. Germline loops: CDR1 SNHLY, CDR2 FYNNEI. This CDR3 is 15 amino acids long. The V end was cut by 4 bases, the J end by 2 bases, with 13 bases between. CDR3 loop: CASSVAVTLTDTQYF. The CDR3 DNA follows: TGTGCCAGCAGTGTGGCAGTGACGCTCACAGATACGCAGTATTTT.

This clonotype occurred many times. The chain couples TRBV12-3 or TRBV12-4 to TRBJ2-1, with 8 bases matching TRBD1. The junction had 14 bases not matched to a gene; V was cut back by 6 bases and J by 7 bases. The CDR3 is made up of 16 amino acids. Written as DNA, the CDR3 is TGTGCCAGCAGCCGCGGGACAGGAATTTTGGGGAATGAGCAGTTCTTC. Amino acids: CASSRGTGILGNEQFF.

This clonotype was counted between two and nine times. The genes are TRBV7-9 and TRBJ2-7; D is unclear. V dropped 2 bases and J dropped 1 base, with 6 bases sitting between them. From germline, CDR1 is SEHNR and CDR2 FQNEAQ (reference sequence). The CDR3 is 13 residues long. This chain's CDR3 is CASSLPLSYEQYF. DNA of the CDR3: TGTGCCAGCAGCTTACCGCTTTCCTACGAGCAGTACTTC.

This clonotype was seen only a few times. The CDR3 is CASDNRVPEAFF. The CDR3, as DNA: TGTGCCAGCGACAACAGGGTGCCTGAAGCTTTCTTT. The genes are TRBV6-1 and TRBJ1-1; D possibly corresponds to TRBD1 (6 bases). Trimming left V 8 bases short and J 6 bases short, with 13 bases between. The CDR3 sequence is 12 residues long. Germline V gene data show CDR1 as MNHNS and CDR2 as SASEGT.

For this clonotype: This may be a read error, as it is one base from a much larger clone. J is TRBJ1-4 and V is TRBV20-1; the D is unclear. Germline-derived CDR1 and CDR2 are DFQATT and SNEGSKA (reference sequence). The CDR3 has 15 amino acids. CDR3 residues: CSAREGAATNEILFF. The DNA of the CDR3 is TGCAGTGCTAGAGAGGGTGCGGCAACTAATGAAATACTGTTTTTT.